The 31 T cell receptor beta chains in this list originate from one sample, sequenced in a study of T-cell memory formation after mild COVID-19. Via MiXCR, TCRdb re-called the 5' RACE reads, giving one row per CDR3 protein. The profile shows approximately 250,000 distinct CDR3 sequences, 16% of them singletons. Sequencing used PBMCs or a T cell subset sorted from them (not recorded which). The receptors derive from a man aged 18 to 30 who had mild COVID-19 (a few samples of this study predate the infection). Cell type and time point are not known.

This clonotype appeared a few times. V usage is TRBV7-9 and J usage is TRBJ2-1, with D possibly TRBD2 on 5 matching bases. This CDR3 comprises 14 residues. The germline CDR1 and CDR2 sequences are SEHNR and FQNEAQ (reference sequence). The V and J ends lost 3 bases and 0 bases respectively, with 6 bases between them. CDR3 DNA sequence: TGTGCCAGCAGCTTTAGCGTCTCCTACAATGAGCAGTTCTTC. Protein: CASSFSVSYNEQFF.

This chain links TRBV19 with TRBJ2-1; tentatively, D is TRBD1 (6 bases). The germline gives CDR1 LNHDA, CDR2 SQIVND (reference sequence). Trimming cost V 8 bases and J 6 bases, with 20 bases left between them. The CDR3 spans 15 residues. DNA of the CDR3: TGTGCCAGTTCCGCCGGTTACAGGGCGATCAATGAGCAGTTCTTC. This sequence encodes CASSAGYRAINEQFF.

This chain uses TRBV20-1 with TRBJ2-7, with a possible D match to TRBD1 (6 bases). Trimming removed 3 bases at V and 2 bases at J, with 14 bases between. This CDR3 spans 14 amino acids. Germline values: CDR1 DFQATT, CDR2 SNEGSKA (reference sequence). CDR3 coding DNA: TGCAGTGCTAGGGGTGACAGGTCCCCCTACGAGCAGTACTTC. Residues: CSARGDRSPYEQYF.

The chain has TRBV7-2 and TRBJ2-2, with 9 bases identical to TRBD2. Trimming at V came to 5 bases and at J to 5 bases, leaving 6 bases not matched to a gene. CDR1 SGHTA and CDR2 FQGNSA come from the germline V gene. This CDR3 is 15 amino acids long. The CDR3, as DNA: TGTGCCAGCAGCGCGAGACTAGCGGCTACCGGGGAGCTGTTTTTT. Protein sequence: CASSARLAATGELFF.

The chain carries TRBV20-1 and TRBJ2-3; D not resolved. Germline V gene sequence: CDR1 DFQATT, CDR2 SNEGSKA (reference sequence). V lost 4 bases, J lost 9 bases, and 14 bases lay in between. This CDR3 region has 12 residues. The CDR3 is CSATRHFETQYF. The CDR3, as DNA: TGCAGTGCTACAAGACATTTCGAAACGCAGTATTTT.

Written as DNA, the CDR3 is TGCAGCGTTGAAGACCCTCAGGGGGCAGGGGGTGGCTACACCTTC. Residues: CSVEDPQGAGGGYTF. The J gene is TRBJ1-2, the V gene TRBV29-1, with TRBD1 matching over 8 bases. Germline V gives CDR1 SQVTM, CDR2 ANQGSEA. The CDR3 loop spans 15 amino acids. Trimming took 0 bases from V and 7 from J; bases not matched to a gene: 10.

J is TRBJ1-4 and V is TRBV12-3 or TRBV12-4, with unresolved D. There are 11 residues in the CDR3. Trimming took off 2 bases at V and 10 bases at J, with 5 bases between the two ends. Written as DNA, the CDR3 is TGTGCCAGCAGTTTACCCCCAAAACTGTTTTTT. Translation gives CASSLPPKLFF.

This chain joins TRBV11-2 and TRBJ2-1, with D possibly TRBD1 on 6 matching bases. CDR1 and CDR2 from the germline V gene are SGHAT and FQNNGV. Between the trimmed V and J ends, which lost 3 bases and 3 bases, there was a span of 12 bases. This CDR3 is built from 15 residues. The CDR3 protein is CASSLAEGVYNEQFF. In DNA form, the CDR3 reads TGTGCCAGCAGCTTGGCAGAGGGGGTCTACAATGAGCAGTTCTTC.

The chain employs TRBV6-6 and TRBJ2-1; D ambiguous. Trimming took off 5 bases at V and 7 bases at J, with 6 bases between the two ends. CDR1 and CDR2 (germline): MNHNY, SVGAGI (reference sequence). The CDR3 covers 11 residues. The CDR3 loop reads CASSHLNEQFF. The CDR3 nucleotides are TGTGCCAGCAGTCATCTTAATGAGCAGTTCTTC.

The rearrangement joins TRBV7-9 to TRBJ2-1; D is perhaps TRBD2 (7 bases). With 5 bases removed from V and 7 bases from J, the gap between germline ends came to 18 bases. Germline CDR1 reads SEHNR; CDR2 reads FQNEAQ (reference sequence). The CDR3 contains 15 residues. CDR3 coding DNA: TGTGCCAGCAGCCTCCCGGGGGCCGGGGGGAATGAGCAGTTCTTC. It codes for CASSLPGAGGNEQFF.

The chain uses TRBV4-1 and TRBJ1-4; D is uncertain. Germline V gene data show CDR1 as MGHRA and CDR2 as YSYEKL. Trimming shortened V by 1 base and J by 5 bases, and 8 bases separated the two germline ends. The CDR3 consists of 14 residues. The CDR3 DNA is TGCGCCAGCAGCCAAGGCGTCGGCAATGAAAAACTGTTTTTT. This codes for CASSQGVGNEKLFF.

The V and J genes are TRBV12-3 or TRBV12-4 and TRBJ2-5, with 8 bases matching TRBD2. With V trimmed by 8 bases and J by 5 bases, 16 bases remained unmatched. The CDR3 length is 16 residues. The CDR3 DNA reads as TGTGCCAGCGAATGGGGTAGCGGGGCCCCCAGGGAGACCCAGTACTTC. Protein sequence: CASEWGSGAPRETQYF.

This clonotype has ten or more counts. In DNA, the CDR3 is TGTGCCAGCAGCGTAGAGGGCACCGGGGAGCTGTTTTTT. It codes for CASSVEGTGELFF. The chain carries TRBV9 and TRBJ2-2, with D unclear. Per the germline V gene, CDR1 is SGDLS and CDR2 is YYNGEE. The V end lost 0 bases, the J end lost 4 bases, and 4 bases lay between the germline ends. CDR3 length equals 13 residues.

This clonotype was observed a few times. The rearrangement joins TRBV6-2 or TRBV6-3 to TRBJ1-1; D is uncertain. The CDR3 sequence is 11 residues long. CDR1 is MNHEY and CDR2 is SVGEGT in the germline V gene. V shed 7 bases and J shed 7 bases, with 10 bases lying between them. CDR3 in amino acids: CASTLGNEAFF. In DNA form, the CDR3 reads TGTGCCAGCACCCTAGGAAATGAAGCTTTCTTT.

V gene TRBV7-9 combines with J gene TRBJ1-1; D gene uncertain. Trimming took 4 bases from V and 11 from J, leaving 11 bases between them. From germline, CDR1 is SEHNR and CDR2 FQNEAQ (reference sequence). This CDR3 is built from 11 residues. In nucleotides, the CDR3 is TGTGCCAGCAGCTCAGGACTATATGCTTTCTTT. It codes for CASSSGLYAFF.

This clonotype occurred a few times. The V and J genes are TRBV7-3 and TRBJ2-3; TRBD2 might be the D (5 bases). V lost 5 bases and J 6 bases, leaving 9 bases between the germline ends. This CDR3 is built from 12 residues. Germline assignment: CDR1 SGHTA and CDR2 FQGTGA. CDR3: CASSHPGDTQYF. CDR3 DNA: TGTGCCAGCAGCCACCCGGGGGATACGCAGTATTTT.

This chain links TRBV5-1 with TRBJ1-2; D uncertain. Germline V CDR1 and CDR2: SGHRS, YFSETQ. The CDR3 contains 14 residues. V lost 5 bases, J lost 7 bases, and 18 bases lay in between. CDR3 nucleotide sequence: TGCGCCAGCAGTTCCACTGCGGGAAAGTTTGGCTACACCTTC. Translating gives CASSSTAGKFGYTF.

The J gene is TRBJ2-3, the V gene TRBV9, with D hard to call. CDR1 is SGDLS, CDR2 YYNGEE, per germline. This CDR3 has 15 amino acids. V lost 3 bases to trimming and J lost 4 bases, with 15 bases between them. CDR3 in DNA: TGTGCCAGCAGCGATCCATCAAGACGGCCAGATACGCAGTATTTT. It translates to CASSDPSRRPDTQYF.

The chain combines TRBV5-1 with TRBJ2-3; D not certain. Germline CDR1 SGHRS, CDR2 YFSETQ. The CDR3 has 15 amino acids. Deletions cut 0 bases from V and 6 bases from J, with 14 bases between. CDR3 nucleotides: TGCGCCAGCAGCTTGGGGCTTTCATCCGGGGATACGCAGTATTTT. It specifies CASSLGLSSGDTQYF.

The chain couples TRBV24-1 to TRBJ2-3, with D possibly being TRBD1 or TRBD2 (5 bases each). V lost 10 bases and J lost 0, with 10 bases in between. Germline CDR1 is KGHDR and CDR2 is SFDVKD. The CDR3 length is 13 residues. The CDR3 nucleotides are TGTGCCACGGGGACCTACAGCACAGATACGCAGTATTTT. It encodes CATGTYSTDTQYF.

This clonotype was seen ten or more times. The chain joins TRBV19 to TRBJ1-1; D uncertain. Germline CDR1 reads LNHDA; CDR2 reads SQIVND (reference sequence). V lost 5 bases and J 4 bases, leaving 11 bases between the germline ends. The CDR3 length is 13 residues. CDR3 region: CASSYAGGTEAFF. The CDR3 DNA reads as TGTGCCAGTAGTTACGCAGGAGGCACTGAAGCTTTCTTT.

There are many counts of this clonotype. The V call is TRBV7-6, the J call TRBJ2-3; D is undetermined. The length of the CDR3 is 13 residues. CDR1 is SGHVS and CDR2 is FNYEAQ in the germline V gene. V gave up 2 bases and J gave up 4 bases, with 7 bases separating them. The CDR3 region has the DNA TGTGCCAGCAGCTTACGGCAGGCAGATACGCAGTATTTT. Its translation is CASSLRQADTQYF. The full variable domain, rest sourced from reference TRBV7-6 and TRBJ2-3, is GAGVSQSPRYKVTKRGQDVALRCDPISGHVSLYWYRQALGQGPEFLTYFNYEAQQDKSGLPNDRFSAERPEGSISTLTIQRTEQRDSAMYRCASSLRQADTQYFGPGTRLTVL.

This clonotype was observed a few times. The chain employs TRBV7-2 and TRBJ2-3; D gene ambiguous. The germline V gene encodes CDR1 SGHTA and CDR2 FQGNSA. Trimming left V 7 bases short and J 2 bases short, with 16 bases between. The length of the CDR3 is 15 residues. The CDR3 loop is CASTPAYYDTDTQYF. The CDR3 nucleotides are TGTGCCAGCACCCCCGCCTACTACGACACAGATACGCAGTATTTT. The variable domain in full, with the rest retrieved from reference TRBV7-2 and TRBJ2-3, is GAGVSQSPSNKVTEKGKDVELRCDPISGHTALYWYRQSLGQGLEFLIYFQGNSAPDKSGLPSDRFSAERTGGSVSTLTIQRTQQEDSAVYLCASTPAYYDTDTQYFGPGTRLTVL.

In this sample, this clonotype turned up many times. The genes are TRBV18 and TRBJ2-1; D is uncertain. The germline gives CDR1 KGHSH, CDR2 LQKENI. The CDR3 runs to 13 residues. V was trimmed by 3 bases and J by 4 bases, leaving 7 bases between them. The CDR3 protein is CASSPRDYNEQFF. In DNA form, the CDR3 reads TGTGCCAGCTCACCTAGAGATTACAATGAGCAGTTCTTC.

The genes are TRBV5-1 and TRBJ2-7, with TRBD1 as a possible D gene (5 bases). V lost 2 bases, J lost 5 bases, and 11 bases lay in between. In germline, CDR1 is SGHRS, CDR2 YFSETQ. The CDR3 consists of 13 residues. CDR3 residues: CASSFVGANEQYF. The CDR3 DNA follows: TGCGCCAGCAGCTTTGTAGGGGCCAACGAGCAGTACTTC. Complete variable domain (other parts from reference TRBV5-1 and TRBJ2-7): KAGVTQTPRYLIKTRGQQVTLSCSPISGHRSVSWYQQTPGQGLQFLFEYFSETQRNKGNFPGRFSGRQFSNSRSEMNVSTLELGDSALYLCASSFVGANEQYFGPGTRLTVT.

Only one count was recorded for this clonotype. This chain links TRBV12-3 or TRBV12-4 with TRBJ2-3; no clear D. The CDR3 runs 12 residues. V lost 7 bases, J lost 3 bases, and 8 bases lay in between. CDR3 loop: CASKQITDTQYF. CDR3 nucleotide sequence: TGTGCCAGCAAACAGATAACAGATACGCAGTATTTT.

V gene TRBV29-1 combines with J gene TRBJ2-3; no definite D call. V lost 0 bases and J 2 bases, leaving 6 bases between the germline ends. Germline V gene data show CDR1 as SQVTM and CDR2 as ANQGSEA. The CDR3 sequence is 13 residues long. CDR3 nucleotide sequence: TGCAGCGTTGAAGAGGGTCCCACAGATACGCAGTATTTT. This sequence encodes CSVEEGPTDTQYF.

Ten or more counts support this clonotype. The chain combines TRBV7-7 with TRBJ2-3; 12 nucleotides agree with TRBD2. V was pared by 3 bases and J by 3 bases, with 1 base of the junction left unmatched. Germline V gives CDR1 SSHAT, CDR2 FNYEAQ (reference sequence). The CDR3 runs 15 residues. The chain's CDR3 is CASSLGLAGTDTQYF. Here the CDR3 DNA reads TGTGCCAGCAGCTTGGGACTAGCGGGTACAGATACGCAGTATTTT.

The chain uses TRBV7-3 and TRBJ2-2; 10 positions agree with TRBD2. The CDR3 contains 16 residues. Germline V CDR1 and CDR2: SGHTA, FQGTGA. Germline trimming cut 2 bases from V and 1 base from J; bases unmatched to any gene: 1. The CDR3 is CASSLRLAGNTGELFF. The CDR3 DNA follows: TGTGCCAGCAGCTTACGACTAGCGGGGAACACCGGGGAGCTGTTTTTT.

This clonotype has more than one count but fewer than ten. The chain couples TRBV6-5 to TRBJ2-3; D is undetermined. The CDR3 spans 15 residues. The ends were cut back, 0 bases at V and 4 bases at J, with 11 bases in the middle. In germline, CDR1 is MNHEY, CDR2 SVGAGI. CDR3 sequence (DNA): TGTGCCAGCAGTTACTCCCAGTACCCCCCAGATACGCAGTATTTT. Translating gives CASSYSQYPPDTQYF.

This clonotype was counted a few times. This sequence joins TRBV6-5 and TRBJ2-5, with D possibly being TRBD1 (6 bases). This CDR3 is 14 amino acids long. The V end lost 6 bases, the J end lost 0 bases, and 11 bases lay between the germline ends. Germline lookup yields CDR1 MNHEY and CDR2 SVGAGI. The CDR3 sequence is CASRATGYQETQYF. CDR3 sequence (DNA): TGTGCCAGCAGAGCTACAGGGTACCAAGAGACCCAGTACTTC.